This T cell receptor beta chain was recovered during a study of molecular identifiers for immune sequencing clone quantification. Regarding the study as a whole: Among some 1.1 million naive cells, spiked Jurkat TCR RNA from a single cell was reportedly detectable.

This clonotype appeared a few times. What it binds is not known. V shed 2 bases and J 5 bases; nucleotides not matched to a gene: 19. The CDR3 extends over 19 amino acids. Germline lookup yields CDR1 LGHDT and CDR2 YNNKEL (reference sequence). Every naive CD8 library was made from between roughly 18,000 and 1,000,000 sorted cells with 10%, 30% or 50% RNA. The sorting of naive CD8 T cells used the CD8+CD4-CCR7+CD45RA+ phenotype. TCRdb reprocessed the PCR reads with MiXCR, giving one entry per CDR3 protein. The data contain roughly 320,000 distinct CDR3 sequences, about a fifth of them seen just once; the ten biggest clones take up roughly 0.86%.

This TCR derives from a human donor in good health. Some libraries in this study had Jurkat cell RNA spiked in. The sample taken for sequencing was naive CD8+ T cells from blood, with Jurkat cell RNA spiked in. The subset denotes: FACS-sorted CD8+CD4-CCR7+CD45RA+ naive T cells. This chain connects TRBV3-1 to TRBJ2-5; 8 bases are shared with TRBD1. CDR3 protein: CASSQKIRQGPGEWETQYF. DNA of the CDR3: TGTGCCAGCAGCCAAAAGATCCGACAGGGGCCGGGGGAGTGGGAGACCCAGTACTTC.